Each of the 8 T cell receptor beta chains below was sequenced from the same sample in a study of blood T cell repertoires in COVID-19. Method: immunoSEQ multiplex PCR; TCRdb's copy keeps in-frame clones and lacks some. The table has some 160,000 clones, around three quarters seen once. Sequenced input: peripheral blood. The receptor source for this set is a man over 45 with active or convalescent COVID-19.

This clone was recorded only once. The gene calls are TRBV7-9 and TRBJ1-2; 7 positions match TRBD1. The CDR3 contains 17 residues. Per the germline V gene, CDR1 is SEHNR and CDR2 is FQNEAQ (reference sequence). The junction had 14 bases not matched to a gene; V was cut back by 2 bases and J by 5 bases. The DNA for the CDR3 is TGTGCCAGCAGCTTAATCCCTTTAGACAGGGTGGAATATGGCTACACCTTC. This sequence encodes CASSLIPLDRVEYGYTF.

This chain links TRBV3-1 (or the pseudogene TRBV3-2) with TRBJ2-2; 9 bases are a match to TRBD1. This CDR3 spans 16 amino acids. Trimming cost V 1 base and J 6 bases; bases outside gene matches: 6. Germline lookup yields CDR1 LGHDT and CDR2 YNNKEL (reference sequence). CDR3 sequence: CASSQVGQGLAGELFF. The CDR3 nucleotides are TGTGCCAGCAGCCAAGTCGGACAGGGGTTGGCCGGGGAGCTGTTTTTT.

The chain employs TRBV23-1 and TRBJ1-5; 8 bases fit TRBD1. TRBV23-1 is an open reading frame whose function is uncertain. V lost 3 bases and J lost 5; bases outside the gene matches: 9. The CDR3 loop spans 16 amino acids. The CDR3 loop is CASSHFGTGGDQPQHF. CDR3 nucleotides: TGCGCCAGCAGTCACTTCGGGACAGGTGGGGATCAGCCCCAGCATTTT.

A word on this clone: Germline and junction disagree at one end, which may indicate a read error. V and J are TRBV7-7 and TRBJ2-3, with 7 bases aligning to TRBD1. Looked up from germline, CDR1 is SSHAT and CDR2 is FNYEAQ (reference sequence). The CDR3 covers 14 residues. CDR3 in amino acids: CASSLFRGSDTQYF. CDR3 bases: TGTGCTAGCAGCTTATTCAGGGGGTCAGATACGCAGTATTTT.

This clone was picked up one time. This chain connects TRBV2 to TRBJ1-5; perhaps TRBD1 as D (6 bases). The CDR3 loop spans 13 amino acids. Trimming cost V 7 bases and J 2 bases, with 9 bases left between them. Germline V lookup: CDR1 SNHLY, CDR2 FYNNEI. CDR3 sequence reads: CASKGDGNQPQHF. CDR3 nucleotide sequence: TGTGCCAGCAAGGGGGACGGCAATCAGCCCCAGCATTTT.

For the CDR3, the DNA is TGTGCCACCAGCTGGGACAGGGGCCCCGGCTATGGCTACACCTTC. It translates to CATSWDRGPGYGYTF. The J gene is TRBJ1-2, the V gene TRBV15, with 10 positions matching TRBD1. Germline assignment: CDR1 LNHNV and CDR2 YYDKDF (reference sequence). The CDR3 has 15 amino acids. The trim removed 5 bases at V and 4 bases at J, leaving 7 bases unmatched.

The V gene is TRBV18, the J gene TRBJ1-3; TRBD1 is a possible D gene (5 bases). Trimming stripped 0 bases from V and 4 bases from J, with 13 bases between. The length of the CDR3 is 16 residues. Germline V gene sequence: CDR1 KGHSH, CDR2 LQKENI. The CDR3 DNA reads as TGTGCCAGCTCACCACCAGTCAGGGTCGGAGGAAACACCATATATTTT. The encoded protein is CASSPPVRVGGNTIYF. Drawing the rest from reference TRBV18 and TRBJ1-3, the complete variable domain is NAGVMQNPRHLVRRRGQEARLRCSPMKGHSHVYWYRQLPEEGLKFMVYLQKENIIDESGMPKERFSAEFPKEGPSILRIQQVVRGDSAAYFCASSPPVRVGGNTIYFGEGSWLTVV.

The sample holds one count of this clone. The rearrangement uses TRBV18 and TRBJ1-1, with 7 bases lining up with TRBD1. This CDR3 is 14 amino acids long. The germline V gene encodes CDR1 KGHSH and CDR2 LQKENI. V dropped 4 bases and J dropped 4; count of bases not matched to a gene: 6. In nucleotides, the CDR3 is TGTGCCAGCTCACAAGACAGGGCTGGCACTGAAGCTTTCTTT. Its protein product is CASSQDRAGTEAFF.